These 26 T cell receptor beta chains were sequenced from one sample in a study of blood T cell repertoires in COVID-19. The table came from immunoSEQ multiplex PCR; TCRdb's copy has only in-frame clones and leaves some out. This table holds some 140,000 clones, about 85% found once. Sequencing was carried out using peripheral blood. The receptors come from a man aged 55 to 70 with COVID-19, enrolled during active disease.

This chain uses TRBV7-9 with TRBJ1-1; maybe TRBD1 (6 bases). This CDR3 is built from 13 residues. V lost 4 bases and J lost 4, with 10 bases in between. Germline values: CDR1 SEHNR, CDR2 FQNEAQ (reference sequence). The CDR3 region has the DNA TGTGCCAGCAGCTCACAGGGAGTCACTGAAGCTTTCTTT. It is translated as CASSSQGVTEAFF. The whole variable domain, filled in from reference TRBV7-9 and TRBJ1-1, reads DTGVSQNPRHKITKRGQNVTFRCDPISEHNRLYWYRQTLGQGPEFLTYFQNEAQLEKSRLLSDRFSAERPKGSFSTLEIQRTEQGDSAMYLCASSSQGVTEAFFGQGTRLTVV.

The chain uses TRBV25-1 and TRBJ2-3, with a tentative D call TRBD2 (7 bases). There are 14 residues in the CDR3. The V end lost 10 bases, the J end lost 0 bases, and 14 bases lay between the germline ends. In germline, CDR1 is MGHDK, CDR2 SYGVNS. CDR3 sequence reads: CATEGGRSTDTQYF. CDR3 nucleotide sequence: TGTGCCACGGAGGGGGGGAGAAGCACAGATACGCAGTATTTT.

Of note for this clone: Other DNA sequences in the same sample also yield this CDR3. The V gene is TRBV6-5, the J gene TRBJ2-7, with D possibly matching TRBD2 (6 bases). Per germline, CDR1 MNHEY and CDR2 SVGAGI. The V end lost 5 bases, the J end lost 4 bases, and 9 bases lay between the germline ends. The CDR3 is 12 residues long. CDR3 amino acids: CASSPGEYEQYF. In DNA form, the CDR3 reads TGTGCCAGCAGTCCGGGGGAGTACGAGCAGTACTTC.

The chain employs TRBV19 and TRBJ1-2; D might be TRBD1 (6 bases). Trimming removed 1 base from V and 2 bases from J, with 11 bases in between. The CDR3 totals 15 residues. Germline assignment: CDR1 LNHDA and CDR2 SQIVND (reference sequence). DNA for the CDR3: TGTGCCAGTAGTATAGTACGGACAGAGAACTATGGCTACACCTTC. This sequence encodes CASSIVRTENYGYTF.

J is TRBJ1-2 and V is TRBV6-5, with 7 positions matching TRBD1. The junction had 3 bases not matched to a gene; V was cut back by 5 bases and J by 6 bases. The CDR3 sequence is 12 residues long. Germline V gene lookup returns CDR1 MNHEY and CDR2 SVGAGI. Here the CDR3 DNA reads TGTGCCAGCAGTACAGGGGAGGATGGCTACACCTTC. It is translated as CASSTGEDGYTF.

V and J are TRBV20-1 and TRBJ1-2; the D is unclear. Trimming stripped 6 bases from V and 7 bases from J, with 6 bases between. This CDR3 has 9 residues. CDR1 and CDR2 (germline): DFQATT, SNEGSKA (reference sequence). CDR3: CSAKLGYTF. The CDR3 DNA reads TGCAGTGCAAAGCTTGGCTACACCTTC.

The chain links TRBV4-3 to TRBJ1-1, with 7 bases matching TRBD1. From germline, CDR1 is LGHNA and CDR2 YSLEER. The trim removed 0 bases at V and 4 bases at J, leaving 5 bases unmatched. The CDR3 is 15 amino acids. CDR3 DNA: TGCGCCAGCAGCCAAGAAGAGGGGGCGGCCACTGAAGCTTTCTTT. Translating gives CASSQEEGAATEAFF.

The genes are TRBV11-3 and TRBJ1-1, with D possibly TRBD1 on 6 matching bases. The V gene's germline CDR1 is SGHNT and CDR2 YENEEA. This CDR3 has 14 amino acids. V lost 6 bases and J lost 0, with 11 bases in between. CDR3 in DNA: TGTGCCAGCAGACGGGACAATATGAACACTGAAGCTTTCTTT. Encoded protein: CASRRDNMNTEAFF. The variable domain in full, completed from reference TRBV11-3 and TRBJ1-1, reads EAGVVQSPRYKIIEKKQPVAFWCNPISGHNTLYWYLQNLGQGPELLIRYENEEAVDDSQLPKDRFSAERLKGVDSTLKIQPAELGDSAVYLCASRRDNMNTEAFFGQGTRLTVV.

The chain combines TRBV6-5 with TRBJ1-5; 8 positions agree with TRBD1. CDR1 and CDR2 from the germline V gene are MNHEY and SVGAGI. The V gene end was trimmed by 5 bases and the J gene end by 6 bases; junction bases not matched to a gene: 9. The CDR3 is 15 amino acids. The CDR3 loop reads CASSLGQGAFQPQHF. The CDR3 DNA reads TGTGCCAGCAGTCTTGGGCAGGGGGCGTTTCAGCCCCAGCATTTT.

The chain recombines TRBV7-2 with TRBJ1-2; D is unclear. Germline assignment: CDR1 SGHTA and CDR2 FQGNSA. The CDR3 covers 15 residues. Trimming stripped 5 bases from V and 5 bases from J, with 18 bases between. The CDR3, as DNA: TGTGCCAGCAGCCCCGACACAACCCGTGGGTATGGCTACACCTTC. It is translated as CASSPDTTRGYGYTF.

Comments on this clone: Compared with germline, one end of the junction differs, possibly owing to a read error. This chain uses TRBV5-1 with TRBJ2-2, with 8 bases lining up with TRBD1. Germline values: CDR1 SGHRS, CDR2 YFSETQ. The CDR3 sequence is 18 residues long. DNA for the CDR3: TGCGCCAGCAGTTTGGAACCTACCGGGACAGGGAACACCGGGGAGCTGTTTTTT. Protein sequence: CASSLEPTGTGNTGELFF.

This CDR3 is CASSRQGRQPQHF. For the CDR3, the DNA is TGTGCCAGCAGTCGACAGGGACGTCAGCCCCAGCATTTT. V gene TRBV6-2 or TRBV6-3 combines with J gene TRBJ1-5, with 7 nucleotides matching TRBD1. Germline V gives CDR1 MNHEY, CDR2 SVGEGT. This CDR3 has 13 residues. V lost 5 bases and J lost 6; bases outside the gene matches: 4.

The rearrangement uses TRBV5-1 and TRBJ1-5; possible D gene TRBD1, 6 bases. CDR1 is SGHRS and CDR2 is YFSETQ in the germline V gene. CDR3 size: 15 residues. Trimming shortened V by 0 bases and J by 4 bases, and 11 bases separated the two germline ends. The CDR3 loop reads CASSLVSGVNQPQHF. CDR3 nucleotides: TGCGCCAGCAGCTTGGTGTCAGGGGTAAATCAGCCCCAGCATTTT.

This chain uses TRBV4-2 with TRBJ1-2; D perhaps matches TRBD1 (6 bases). Germline loops: CDR1 LGHNA, CDR2 YNFKEQ. This CDR3 is 16 amino acids long. Trimming shortened V by 0 bases and J by 1 base, and 12 bases separated the two germline ends. Written as DNA, the CDR3 is TGTGCCAGCAGCCAAGATCCAGGGGCCTTTAACTATGGCTACACCTTC. Protein sequence: CASSQDPGAFNYGYTF.

This chain uses TRBV10-3 with TRBJ1-1; the match to TRBD1 covers 9 bases. The trim removed 4 bases at V and 2 bases at J, leaving 5 bases unmatched. CDR1 ENHRY and CDR2 SYGVKD come from the germline V gene. The CDR3 runs 15 residues. The CDR3 DNA follows: TGTGCCATCAGTGTCTTGGACAGGGGTAACACTGAAGCTTTCTTT. Amino acids: CAISVLDRGNTEAFF.

This rearrangement joins TRBV4-1 to TRBJ2-7, with 12 positions matching TRBD2. The ends lost 1 base at V and 6 bases at J; junction bases unmatched: 10. The germline gives CDR1 MGHRA, CDR2 YSYEKL. The CDR3 runs to 17 residues. The CDR3 sequence: CASSQGPRTSGNSEQYF. The CDR3 DNA reads as TGCGCCAGCAGCCAAGGACCTCGGACTAGCGGGAATAGCGAGCAGTACTTC.

The chain carries TRBV3-1 (or the pseudogene TRBV3-2) and TRBJ2-3; 10 positions agree with TRBD2. The CDR3 spans 19 residues. V gave up 0 bases and J gave up 6 bases; unmatched junction bases: 15. CDR1 and CDR2 from the germline V gene are LGHDT and YNNKEL (reference sequence). The CDR3 bases are TGTGCCAGCAGCCAAGAAAGGACTAGCGGTGGTGGGGGGTTCGATACGCAGTATTTT. This sequence encodes CASSQERTSGGGGFDTQYF.

This clone occurred many times. V gene TRBV6-1 combines with J gene TRBJ2-3; no firm D call. Trimming took 2 bases from V and 1 from J, leaving 10 bases between them. There are 15 residues in the CDR3. Germline CDR1 MNHNS, CDR2 SASEGT. CDR3 sequence: CASSESSVGTDTQYF. As DNA, the CDR3 is TGTGCCAGCAGTGAATCCAGCGTTGGCACAGATACGCAGTATTTT.

V and J are TRBV29-1 and TRBJ1-2; TRBD1 agrees at 10 bases. Unmatched junction bases numbered 9, after V lost 4 bases and J lost 4 bases. CDR1 and CDR2 from the germline V gene are SQVTM and ANQGSEA. The CDR3 length is 15 residues. In nucleotides, the CDR3 is TGCAGCGTTGGACAGGGGGCGCACTCAACCTATGGCTACACCTTC. Protein: CSVGQGAHSTYGYTF.

The V gene is TRBV12-3 or TRBV12-4, the J gene TRBJ2-5, with a tentative D call TRBD1 (6 bases). Trimming left V 6 bases short and J 2 bases short, with 10 bases between. This CDR3 has 13 amino acids. The CDR3 sequence is CASSQGWQETQYF. CDR3 sequence (DNA): TGTGCCAGCAGCCAGGGGTGGCAAGAGACCCAGTACTTC.

CDR3 DNA: TGCGCCAGCAGCGGACGGACTAGTATACCAGATACGCAGTATTTT. This sequence encodes CASSGRTSIPDTQYF. This rearrangement joins TRBV5-1 to TRBJ2-3; 7 nucleotides match TRBD2. Germline lookup yields CDR1 SGHRS and CDR2 YFSETQ. Germline trimming cut 4 bases from V and 4 bases from J; bases unmatched to any gene: 9. This CDR3 is 15 amino acids long.

The rearrangement uses TRBV28 and TRBJ1-5; 10 nucleotides agree with TRBD1. This CDR3 spans 14 amino acids. V was pared by 7 bases and J by 6 bases, with 6 bases of the junction left unmatched. Per the germline V gene, CDR1 is MDHEN and CDR2 is SYDVKM. CDR3: CASKLGTGVQPQHF. The DNA of the CDR3 is TGTGCCAGCAAACTCGGGACAGGGGTTCAGCCCCAGCATTTT.

This clone has more than one count but fewer than ten. The V gene is TRBV11-2, the J gene TRBJ1-3, with 7 bases lining up with TRBD1. This CDR3 is 15 amino acids long. Germline trimming cut 5 bases from V and 2 bases from J; bases unmatched to any gene: 6. CDR1 is SGHAT and CDR2 is FQNNGV in the germline V gene. CDR3 sequence (DNA): TGTGCCAGCAGCGCAATTACAGGGGCTGGAAACACCATATATTTT. It translates to CASSAITGAGNTIYF.

The gene calls are TRBV18 and TRBJ1-1; maybe TRBD1 (6 bases). Germline V gene sequence: CDR1 KGHSH, CDR2 LQKENI. The CDR3 totals 15 residues. Trimming took 5 bases from V and 5 from J, leaving 18 bases between them. CDR3 nucleotides: TGTGCCAGCTCATCGGGGCCAGGGGCGAGAACTGAAGCTTTCTTT. Residues: CASSSGPGARTEAFF. The full variable domain, with the rest looked up from reference TRBV18 and TRBJ1-1, is NAGVMQNPRHLVRRRGQEARLRCSPMKGHSHVYWYRQLPEEGLKFMVYLQKENIIDESGMPKERFSAEFPKEGPSILRIQQVVRGDSAAYFCASSSGPGARTEAFFGQGTRLTVV.

The chain is built from TRBV15 and TRBJ1-5; possibly TRBD1 for D (5 bases). Germline CDR1 reads LNHNV; CDR2 reads YYDKDF (reference sequence). The CDR3 totals 15 residues. V was cut by 4 bases and J by 5 bases, with 15 bases left in between. The CDR3 protein is CATSTIGDSYQPQHF. The CDR3 nucleotides are TGTGCCACCAGCACCATAGGGGACTCATATCAGCCCCAGCATTTT.

This chain joins TRBV24-1 and TRBJ2-5; TRBD2 aligns across 12 bases. This CDR3 is built from 17 residues. Germline trimming cut 3 bases from V and 3 bases from J; bases unmatched to any gene: 7. CDR1 and CDR2 (germline): KGHDR, SFDVKD. The CDR3 bases are TGTGCCACCAGTGATGGCCGAGGACTAGCGGGGAAAGAGACCCAGTACTTC. Translation: CATSDGRGLAGKETQYF.